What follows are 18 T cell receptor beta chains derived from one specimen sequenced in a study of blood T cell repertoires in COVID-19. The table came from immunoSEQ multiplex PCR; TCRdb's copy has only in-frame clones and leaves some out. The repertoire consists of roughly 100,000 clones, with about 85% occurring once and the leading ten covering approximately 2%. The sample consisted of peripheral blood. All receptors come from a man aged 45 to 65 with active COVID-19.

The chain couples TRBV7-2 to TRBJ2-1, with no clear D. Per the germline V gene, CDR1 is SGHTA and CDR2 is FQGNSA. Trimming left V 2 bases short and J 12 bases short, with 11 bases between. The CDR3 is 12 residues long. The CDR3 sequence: CASSLQESMQFF. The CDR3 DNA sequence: TGTGCCAGCAGCTTACAGGAATCGATGCAGTTCTTC.

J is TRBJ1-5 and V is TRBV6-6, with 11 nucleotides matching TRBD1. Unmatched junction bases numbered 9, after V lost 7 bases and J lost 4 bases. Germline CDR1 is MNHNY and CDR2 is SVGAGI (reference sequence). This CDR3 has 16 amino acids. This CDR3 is CASKASGTGGNQPQHF. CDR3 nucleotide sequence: TGTGCCAGCAAGGCCTCCGGGACAGGGGGTAATCAGCCCCAGCATTTT.

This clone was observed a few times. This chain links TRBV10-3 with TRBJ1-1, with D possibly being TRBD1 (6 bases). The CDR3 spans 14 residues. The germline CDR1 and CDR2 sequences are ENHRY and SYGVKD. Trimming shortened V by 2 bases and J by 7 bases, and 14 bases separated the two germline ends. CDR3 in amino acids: CAISEKTGSLEAFF. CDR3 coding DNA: TGTGCCATCAGTGAGAAAACAGGGTCGCTTGAAGCTTTCTTT.

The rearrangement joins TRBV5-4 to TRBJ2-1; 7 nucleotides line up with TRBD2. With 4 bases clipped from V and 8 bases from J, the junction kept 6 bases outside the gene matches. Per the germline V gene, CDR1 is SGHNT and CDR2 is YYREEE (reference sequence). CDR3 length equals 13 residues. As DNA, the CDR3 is TGTGCCAGCAGCAGCGGACTAGATGATGAGCAGTTCTTC. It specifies CASSSGLDDEQFF.

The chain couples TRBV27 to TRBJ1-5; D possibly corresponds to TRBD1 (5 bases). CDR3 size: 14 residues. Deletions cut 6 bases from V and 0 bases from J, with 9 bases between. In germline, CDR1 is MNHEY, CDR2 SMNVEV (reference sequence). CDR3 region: CASSLQGSNQPQHF. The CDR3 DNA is TGTGCCAGCAGCCTCCAGGGTAGCAATCAGCCCCAGCATTTT.

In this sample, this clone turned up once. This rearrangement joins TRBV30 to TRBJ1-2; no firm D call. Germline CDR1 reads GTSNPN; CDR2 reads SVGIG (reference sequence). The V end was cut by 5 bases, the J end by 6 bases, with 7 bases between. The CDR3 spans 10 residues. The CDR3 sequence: CAWGRNGYTF. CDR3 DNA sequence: TGTGCCTGGGGCAGGAATGGCTACACCTTC.

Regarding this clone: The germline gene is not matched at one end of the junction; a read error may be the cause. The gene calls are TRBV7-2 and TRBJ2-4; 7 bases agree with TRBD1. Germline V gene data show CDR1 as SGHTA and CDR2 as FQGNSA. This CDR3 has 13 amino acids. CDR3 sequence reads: CASSFLGTDHIHF. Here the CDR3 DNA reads TGTGCCAGCAGCTTTCTCGGGACAGATCATATACACTTC. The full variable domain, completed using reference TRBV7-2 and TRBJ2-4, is GAGVSQSPSNKVTEKGKDVELRCDPISGHTALYWYRQSLGQGLEFLIYFQGNSAPDKSGLPSDRFSAERTGGSVSTLTIQRTQQEDSAVYLCASSFLGTDHIHFGAGTRLSVL.

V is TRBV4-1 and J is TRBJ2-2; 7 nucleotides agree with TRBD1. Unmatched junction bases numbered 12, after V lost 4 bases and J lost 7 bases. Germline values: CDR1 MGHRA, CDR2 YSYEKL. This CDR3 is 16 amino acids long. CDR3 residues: CASSPKTGAGGGELFF. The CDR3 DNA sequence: TGCGCCAGCAGCCCGAAAACAGGGGCCGGTGGCGGGGAGCTGTTTTTT.

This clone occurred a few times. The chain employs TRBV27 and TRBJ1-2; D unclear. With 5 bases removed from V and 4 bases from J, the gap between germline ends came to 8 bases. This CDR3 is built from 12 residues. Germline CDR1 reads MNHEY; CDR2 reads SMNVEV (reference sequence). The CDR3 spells CASSGEGYGYTF. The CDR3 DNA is TGTGCCAGCAGTGGGGAGGGCTATGGCTACACCTTC.

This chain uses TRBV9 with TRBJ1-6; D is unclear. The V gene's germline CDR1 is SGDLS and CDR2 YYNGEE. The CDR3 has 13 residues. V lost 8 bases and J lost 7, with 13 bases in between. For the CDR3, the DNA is TGTGCCAGTGGCGGGGAGGGCAATTCACCCCTCCACTTT. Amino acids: CASGGEGNSPLHF.

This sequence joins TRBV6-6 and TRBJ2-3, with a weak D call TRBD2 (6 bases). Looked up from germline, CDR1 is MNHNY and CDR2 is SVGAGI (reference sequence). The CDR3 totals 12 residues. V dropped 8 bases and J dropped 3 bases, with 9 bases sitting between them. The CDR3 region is CASRESTDTQYF. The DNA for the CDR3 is TGTGCCAGCCGGGAGAGTACAGATACGCAGTATTTT.

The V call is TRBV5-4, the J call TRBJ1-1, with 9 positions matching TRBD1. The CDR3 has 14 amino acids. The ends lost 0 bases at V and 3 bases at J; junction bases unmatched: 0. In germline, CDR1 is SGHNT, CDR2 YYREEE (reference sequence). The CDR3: CASSLGDRDTEAFF. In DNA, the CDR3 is TGTGCCAGCAGCTTGGGGGACAGGGACACTGAAGCTTTCTTT.

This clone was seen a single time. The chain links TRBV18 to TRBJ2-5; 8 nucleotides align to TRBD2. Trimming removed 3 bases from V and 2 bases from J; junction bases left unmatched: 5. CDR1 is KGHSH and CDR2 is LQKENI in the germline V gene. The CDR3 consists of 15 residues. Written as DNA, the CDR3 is TGTGCCAGCTCACCCACTAGCGGTTTACAAGAGACCCAGTACTTC. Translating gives CASSPTSGLQETQYF. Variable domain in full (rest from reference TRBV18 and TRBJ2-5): NAGVMQNPRHLVRRRGQEARLRCSPMKGHSHVYWYRQLPEEGLKFMVYLQKENIIDESGMPKERFSAEFPKEGPSILRIQQVVRGDSAAYFCASSPTSGLQETQYFGPGTRLLVL.

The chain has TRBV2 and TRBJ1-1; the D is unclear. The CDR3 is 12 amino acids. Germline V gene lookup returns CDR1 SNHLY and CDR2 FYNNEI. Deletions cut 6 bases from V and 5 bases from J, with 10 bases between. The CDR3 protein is CASSPRGTEAFF. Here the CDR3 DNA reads TGTGCCAGCAGCCCACGAGGGACTGAAGCTTTCTTT.

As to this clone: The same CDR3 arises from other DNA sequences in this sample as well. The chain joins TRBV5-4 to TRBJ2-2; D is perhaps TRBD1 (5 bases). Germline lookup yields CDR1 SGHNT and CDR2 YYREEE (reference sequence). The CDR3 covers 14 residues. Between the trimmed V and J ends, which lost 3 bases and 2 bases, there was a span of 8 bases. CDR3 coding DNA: TGTGCCAGCAGCTCTCAGGGCAACACCGGGGAGCTGTTTTTT. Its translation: CASSSQGNTGELFF.

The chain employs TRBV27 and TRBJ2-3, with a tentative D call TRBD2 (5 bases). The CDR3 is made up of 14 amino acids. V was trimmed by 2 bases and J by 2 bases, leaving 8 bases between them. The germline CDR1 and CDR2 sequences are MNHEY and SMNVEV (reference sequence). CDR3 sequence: CASSLQAATDTQYF. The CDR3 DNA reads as TGTGCCAGCAGTTTACAAGCGGCCACAGATACGCAGTATTTT.

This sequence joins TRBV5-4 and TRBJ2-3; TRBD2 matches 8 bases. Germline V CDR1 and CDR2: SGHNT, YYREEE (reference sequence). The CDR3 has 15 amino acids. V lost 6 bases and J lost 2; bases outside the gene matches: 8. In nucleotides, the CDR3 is TGTGCCAGCACCTCCGGGGGGGGCCCCACAGATACGCAGTATTTT. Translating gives CASTSGGGPTDTQYF. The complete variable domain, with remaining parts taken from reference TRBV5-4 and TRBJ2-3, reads ETGVTQSPTHLIKTRGQQVTLRCSSQSGHNTVSWYQQALGQGPQFIFQYYREEENGRGNFPPRFSGLQFPNYSSELNVNALELDDSALYLCASTSGGGPTDTQYFGPGTRLTVL.

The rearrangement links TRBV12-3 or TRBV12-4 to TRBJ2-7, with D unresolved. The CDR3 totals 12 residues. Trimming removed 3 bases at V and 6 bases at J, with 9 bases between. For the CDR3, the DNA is TGTGCCAGCAGTTTTTCAATAGCCGAGCAGTACTTC. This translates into CASSFSIAEQYF.